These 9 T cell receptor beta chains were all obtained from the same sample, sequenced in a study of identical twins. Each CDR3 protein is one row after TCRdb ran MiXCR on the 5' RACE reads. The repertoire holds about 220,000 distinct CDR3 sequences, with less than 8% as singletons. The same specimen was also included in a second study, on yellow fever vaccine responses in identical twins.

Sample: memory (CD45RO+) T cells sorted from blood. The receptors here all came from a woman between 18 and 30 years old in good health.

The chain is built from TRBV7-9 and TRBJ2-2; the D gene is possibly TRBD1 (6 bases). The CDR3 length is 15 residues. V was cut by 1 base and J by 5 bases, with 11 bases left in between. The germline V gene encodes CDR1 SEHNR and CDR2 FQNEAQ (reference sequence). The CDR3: CASSLDRRGTGELFF. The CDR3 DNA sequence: TGTGCCAGCAGCTTAGACCGCAGGGGAACCGGGGAGCTGTTTTTT.

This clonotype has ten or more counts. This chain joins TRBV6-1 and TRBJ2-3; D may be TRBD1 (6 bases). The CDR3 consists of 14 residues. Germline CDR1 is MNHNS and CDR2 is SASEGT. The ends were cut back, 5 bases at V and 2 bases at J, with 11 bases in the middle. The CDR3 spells CASSRRQATDTQYF. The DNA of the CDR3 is TGTGCCAGCAGTAGAAGACAGGCCACAGATACGCAGTATTTT.

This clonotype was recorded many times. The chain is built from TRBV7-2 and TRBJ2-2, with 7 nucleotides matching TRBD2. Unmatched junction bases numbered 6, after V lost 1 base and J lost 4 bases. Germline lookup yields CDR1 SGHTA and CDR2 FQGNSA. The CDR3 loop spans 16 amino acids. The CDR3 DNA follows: TGTGCCAGCAGCTTAGAGGGGAGGGCAGCCACCGGGGAGCTGTTTTTT. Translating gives CASSLEGRAATGELFF.

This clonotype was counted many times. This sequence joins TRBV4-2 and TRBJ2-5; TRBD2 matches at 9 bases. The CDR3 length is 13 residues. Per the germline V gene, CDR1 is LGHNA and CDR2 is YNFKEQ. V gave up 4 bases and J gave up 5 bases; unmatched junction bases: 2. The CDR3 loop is CASSLAGDETQYF. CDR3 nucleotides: TGTGCCAGCAGCCTAGCGGGGGATGAGACCCAGTACTTC.

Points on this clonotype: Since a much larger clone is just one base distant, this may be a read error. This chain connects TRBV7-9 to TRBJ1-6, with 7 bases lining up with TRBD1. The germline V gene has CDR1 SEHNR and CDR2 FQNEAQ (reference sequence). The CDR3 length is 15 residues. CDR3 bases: TGTGCCAGCAGCCCGGGACAGACTTTTAATTCACCCCACCACTTT. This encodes CASSPGQTFNSPHHF.

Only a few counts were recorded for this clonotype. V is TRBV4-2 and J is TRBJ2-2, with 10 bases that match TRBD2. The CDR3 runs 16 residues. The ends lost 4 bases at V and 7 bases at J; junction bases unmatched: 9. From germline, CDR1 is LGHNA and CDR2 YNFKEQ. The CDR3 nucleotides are TGTGCCAGCAGCCCCAGGCTAGCGGGAGCAAGCGGGGAGCTGTTTTTT. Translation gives CASSPRLAGASGELFF.

Here the CDR3 reads CASSLGQSLSNQPQHF. Here the CDR3 DNA reads TGTGCCAGCAGTTTGGGACAGTCTTTAAGCAATCAGCCCCAGCATTTT. The J gene is TRBJ1-5, the V gene TRBV12-3 or TRBV12-4, with 7 positions matching TRBD1. The CDR3 is 16 residues long. V lost 3 bases to trimming and J lost 1 base; unmatched junction nucleotides: 6.

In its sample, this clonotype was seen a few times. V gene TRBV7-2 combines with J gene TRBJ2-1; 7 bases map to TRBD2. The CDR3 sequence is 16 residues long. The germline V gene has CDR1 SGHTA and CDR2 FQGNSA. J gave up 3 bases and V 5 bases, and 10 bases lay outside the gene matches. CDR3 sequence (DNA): TGTGCCAGCAGCCCCTCAAGCGGGATAAGCTACAATGAGCAGTTCTTC. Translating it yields CASSPSSGISYNEQFF.

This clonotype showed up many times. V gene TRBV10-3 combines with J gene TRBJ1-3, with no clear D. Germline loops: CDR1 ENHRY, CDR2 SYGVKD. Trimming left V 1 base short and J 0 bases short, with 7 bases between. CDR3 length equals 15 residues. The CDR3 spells CAISELGNSGNTIYF. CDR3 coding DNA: TGTGCCATCAGTGAGTTAGGGAACTCTGGAAACACCATATATTTT.